Below are 27 T cell receptor beta chains sequenced from a single sample in a study of blood T cell repertoires in COVID-19. Profiled with immunoSEQ multiplex PCR; TCRdb holds only in-frame clones, not every one. The sample includes approximately 230,000 clones, just over 85% of them seen just once. Sequencing was carried out using PBMCs or T cells enriched from blood (not recorded which). These receptors originate from a man between 40 and 49 years old who had recovered from COVID-19.

The V call is TRBV30, the J call TRBJ2-7, with TRBD2 matching over 9 bases. J was trimmed by 3 bases and V by 3 bases; bases with no gene match: 3. The V gene's germline CDR1 is GTSNPN and CDR2 SVGIG (reference sequence). This CDR3 comprises 13 residues. The CDR3 DNA reads TGTGCCTGGAGGGGACTAGCTTTCTACGAGCAGTACTTC. This sequence encodes CAWRGLAFYEQYF.

V gene TRBV5-6 combines with J gene TRBJ2-3, with 7 bases lining up with TRBD2. Germline values: CDR1 SGHDT, CDR2 YYEEEE. J was trimmed by 3 bases and V by 4 bases; bases with no gene match: 14. The CDR3 totals 17 residues. The CDR3 sequence: CASSRGPGPSGTDTQYF. CDR3 bases: TGTGCCAGCAGCCGTGGTCCCGGGCCTAGCGGTACAGATACGCAGTATTTT.

The V and J genes are TRBV6-5 and TRBJ2-3; 11 nucleotides match TRBD2. CDR3 length: 15 amino acids. J lost 5 bases, V lost 4 bases, and 5 bases had no gene match. In germline, CDR1 is MNHEY, CDR2 SVGAGI. CDR3: CASSFLGLAGDTQYF. CDR3 nucleotide sequence: TGTGCCAGCAGTTTTCTTGGACTAGCGGGAGATACGCAGTATTTT.

V gene TRBV18 combines with J gene TRBJ1-3; D is ambiguous. The V gene's germline CDR1 is KGHSH and CDR2 LQKENI. V was shortened by 2 bases and J by 7 bases, with 6 bases between the two germline ends. The CDR3 spans 12 residues. CDR3 in DNA: TGTGCCAGCTCACCAGGAGGGAACACCATATATTTT. This sequence encodes CASSPGGNTIYF.

The rearrangement links TRBV19 to TRBJ1-1; D gene ambiguous. Germline V CDR1 and CDR2: LNHDA, SQIVND (reference sequence). Trimming left V 10 bases short and J 0 bases short, with 18 bases between. This CDR3 region has 15 residues. The CDR3, as DNA: TGTGCCACAAAACCAAGTCCGGGAATGAACACTGAAGCTTTCTTT. As protein: CATKPSPGMNTEAFF. Full variable domain (outside the CDR3, taken from reference TRBV19 and TRBJ1-1): DGGITQSPKYLFRKEGQNVTLSCEQNLNHDAMYWYRQDPGQGLRLIYYSQIVNDFQKGDIAEGYSVSREKKESFPLTVTSAQKNPTAFYLCATKPSPGMNTEAFFGQGTRLTVV.

The chain has TRBV18 and TRBJ1-2, with TRBD1 as a possible D gene (5 bases). CDR1 is KGHSH, CDR2 LQKENI, per germline. The CDR3 is made up of 15 amino acids. V was pared by 2 bases and J by 3 bases, with 13 bases between. In DNA, the CDR3 is TGTGCCAGCTCACCAATGGAAAAGGGGCACTATGGCTACACCTTC. This codes for CASSPMEKGHYGYTF.

The chain couples TRBV7-7 to TRBJ2-7; 10 nucleotides line up with TRBD2. V lost 1 base, J lost 7 bases, and 4 bases stayed unmatched. The CDR3 spans 14 residues. From germline, CDR1 is SSHAT and CDR2 FNYEAQ (reference sequence). The CDR3 sequence is CASSLGLAGDEQYF. For the CDR3, the DNA is TGTGCCAGCAGCTTAGGGCTAGCGGGAGATGAGCAGTACTTC. Full variable domain (remainder filled in from reference TRBV7-7 and TRBJ2-7): GAGVSQSPRYKVTKRGQDVTLRCDPISSHATLYWYQQALGQGPEFLTYFNYEAQPDKSGLPSDRFSAERPEGSISTLTIQRTEQRDSAMYRCASSLGLAGDEQYFGPGTRLTVT.

The chain uses TRBV28 and TRBJ2-7; 15 bases fit TRBD2. Germline V gene lookup returns CDR1 MDHEN and CDR2 SYDVKM. The V and J ends lost 3 bases and 2 bases, in that order; junction bases with no gene match: 5. CDR3 size: 17 residues. The CDR3 is CASSFPRTSGRAYEQYF. CDR3 bases: TGTGCCAGCAGTTTCCCCCGGACTAGCGGGAGGGCCTACGAGCAGTACTTC.

The V gene is TRBV7-2, the J gene TRBJ2-3; possible D gene TRBD2, 6 bases. CDR1 and CDR2 from the germline V gene are SGHTA and FQGNSA. V lost 1 base to trimming and J lost 1 base, with 15 bases between them. The CDR3 spans 17 residues. This CDR3 is CASSLGGRGSGTDTQYF. CDR3 nucleotide sequence: TGTGCCAGCAGCTTAGGAGGTCGGGGGAGCGGCACAGATACGCAGTATTTT.

The chain recombines TRBV5-1 with TRBJ1-1; D perhaps matches TRBD1 (6 bases). Looked up from germline, CDR1 is SGHRS and CDR2 is YFSETQ. The V end was cut by 4 bases, the J end by 4 bases, with 11 bases between. CDR3 size: 13 residues. DNA of the CDR3: TGCGCCAGCAGCCGCGAAGGGGGCACTGAAGCTTTCTTT. Residues: CASSREGGTEAFF.

V and J are TRBV19 and TRBJ2-5, with 7 bases aligning to TRBD2. The germline CDR1 and CDR2 sequences are LNHDA and SQIVND (reference sequence). This CDR3 comprises 12 residues. V shed 10 bases and J 5 bases; nucleotides not matched to a gene: 7. CDR3 sequence: CATSGGGETQYF. CDR3 DNA: TGTGCCACCTCTGGGGGAGGGGAGACCCAGTACTTC.

The chain has TRBV5-6 and TRBJ1-2; D uncertain. CDR1 SGHDT and CDR2 YYEEEE come from the germline V gene. The V end lost 5 bases, the J end lost 1 base, and 9 bases lay between the germline ends. CDR3 length equals 13 residues. The CDR3 bases are TGTGCCAGCAGGACTAAGCTTAACTATGGCTACACCTTC. It translates to CASRTKLNYGYTF.

The rearrangement uses TRBV6-1 and TRBJ1-5, with 8 bases that match TRBD1. The CDR3 has 16 amino acids. The V and J ends lost 3 bases and 1 base, in that order; junction bases with no gene match: 5. In germline, CDR1 is MNHNS, CDR2 SASEGT. The CDR3 region is CASSDGQGGSNQPQHF. The CDR3 coding sequence is TGTGCCAGCAGTGACGGACAGGGAGGAAGCAATCAGCCCCAGCATTTT.

The V call is TRBV19, the J call TRBJ1-1, with D possibly being TRBD1 (6 bases). V was trimmed by 5 bases and J by 10 bases, leaving 20 bases between them. Looked up from germline, CDR1 is LNHDA and CDR2 is SQIVND (reference sequence). The CDR3 spans 14 residues. CDR3 in DNA: TGTGCCAGTAGTCCCTCTGGGGGCGGTTTGCGAGCTTTCTTT. Translating it yields CASSPSGGGLRAFF.

The gene calls are TRBV10-3 and TRBJ2-5; possible D gene TRBD2, 6 bases. Deletions cut 6 bases from V and 2 bases from J, with 10 bases between. The CDR3 extends over 13 amino acids. From germline, CDR1 is ENHRY and CDR2 SYGVKD. The CDR3 DNA is TGTGCCATCAGCAGACTAGTGCAAGAGACCCAGTACTTC. Translated: CAISRLVQETQYF.

The chain has TRBV6-5 and TRBJ1-6; D ambiguous. V dropped 6 bases and J dropped 7 bases, with 4 bases sitting between them. The CDR3 is made up of 11 amino acids. Germline CDR1 is MNHEY and CDR2 is SVGAGI. As DNA, the CDR3 is TGTGCCAGCAGCGTAAATTCACCCCTCCACTTT. Amino acid sequence: CASSVNSPLHF.

This chain joins TRBV4-2 and TRBJ1-6; D gene unclear. CDR3 size: 15 residues. The V gene's germline CDR1 is LGHNA and CDR2 YNFKEQ. Trimming left V 0 bases short and J 7 bases short, with 10 bases between. In DNA form, the CDR3 reads TGTGCCAGCAGCCAAGAGAGGGTAGGGAATTCACCCCTCCACTTT. Translated, it gives CASSQERVGNSPLHF.

This chain uses TRBV3-1 (or the pseudogene TRBV3-2) with TRBJ1-2, with a possible D match to TRBD1 (6 bases). The ends were cut back, 3 bases at V and 3 bases at J, with 11 bases in the middle. The CDR3 is 14 amino acids. Germline CDR1 LGHDT, CDR2 YNNKEL (reference sequence). CDR3: CASSHRGRDYGYTF. The DNA of the CDR3 is TGTGCCAGCAGCCACAGGGGCCGGGACTATGGCTACACCTTC.

This clone was counted between two and nine times. The genes are TRBV2 and TRBJ2-3; TRBD2 aligns across 7 bases. V was clipped by 1 base and J by 4 bases; unmatched bases: 5. CDR3 size: 15 residues. In germline, CDR1 is SNHLY, CDR2 FYNNEI. In nucleotides, the CDR3 is TGTGCCAGCAGTGAAGGACTAGCCTTAGCAGATACGCAGTATTTT. Encoded protein: CASSEGLALADTQYF.

This clone turned up a few times. The same CDR3 is also encoded by other DNA sequences in this sample. The gene calls are TRBV7-2 and TRBJ2-1; D gene unclear. Trimming shortened V by 6 bases and J by 0 bases, and 12 bases separated the two germline ends. Germline V gene sequence: CDR1 SGHTA, CDR2 FQGNSA. There are 15 residues in the CDR3. The CDR3 is CASSLEASSYNEQFF. CDR3 sequence (DNA): TGTGCCAGCAGTCTCGAGGCGAGCTCCTACAATGAGCAGTTCTTC.

This clone was seen just once. The CDR3 nucleotides are TGCGCCAGCAGCCAAATCCGTGGACAGTCCTACAATGAGCAGTTCTTC. This sequence encodes CASSQIRGQSYNEQFF. V and J are TRBV4-1 and TRBJ2-1; TRBD1 is a possible D gene (6 bases). Trimming left V 2 bases short and J 1 base short, with 12 bases between. This CDR3 is 16 amino acids long. The germline V gene has CDR1 MGHRA and CDR2 YSYEKL.

V is TRBV5-1 and J is TRBJ1-2; tentatively, D is TRBD1 (5 bases). The V gene lost 7 bases and the J gene lost 1 base, with 17 bases spanning the gap. The germline V gene encodes CDR1 SGHRS and CDR2 YFSETQ. The CDR3 has 15 amino acids. DNA for the CDR3: TGCGCCAGCGTTCCAGGAGACAGAGATAACTATGGCTACACCTTC. Translating it yields CASVPGDRDNYGYTF.

The chain combines TRBV24-1 with TRBJ2-3, with 8 bases aligning to TRBD1. Looked up from germline, CDR1 is KGHDR and CDR2 is SFDVKD. The CDR3 is 18 amino acids. V was clipped by 5 bases and J by 0 bases; unmatched bases: 12. The CDR3 DNA sequence: TGTGCCACCAGTGCCGCCTTCGGACAGGGATCTAGCACAGATACGCAGTATTTT. It codes for CATSAAFGQGSSTDTQYF.

V and J are TRBV6-5 and TRBJ1-1, with 7 bases fitting TRBD1. There are 14 residues in the CDR3. Germline loops: CDR1 MNHEY, CDR2 SVGAGI. With 6 bases clipped from V and 7 bases from J, the junction kept 11 bases outside the gene matches. Written as DNA, the CDR3 is TGTGCCAGCAGCGGTCAGGGGGAGATGGGTGAAGCTTTCTTT. This translates into CASSGQGEMGEAFF.

V usage is TRBV9 and J usage is TRBJ2-1; 11 bases map to TRBD1. From germline, CDR1 is SGDLS and CDR2 YYNGEE. The V gene end was trimmed by 1 base and the J gene end by 3 bases; junction bases not matched to a gene: 3. The CDR3 length is 16 residues. CDR3 in DNA: TGTGCCAGCAGCGTAACCGGGACAGGGGGCTACAATGAGCAGTTCTTC. Translating gives CASSVTGTGGYNEQFF.

The chain has TRBV10-2 and TRBJ2-5; 15 bases map to TRBD2. The V gene end was trimmed by 5 bases and the J gene end by 1 base; junction bases not matched to a gene: 5. Germline lookup yields CDR1 WSHSY and CDR2 SAAADI. This CDR3 has 17 amino acids. CDR3 DNA sequence: TGCGCCAGCAGTTACGGACTAGCGGGGGGGCGCCAAGAGACCCAGTACTTC. Translating gives CASSYGLAGGRQETQYF.

This chain uses TRBV28 with TRBJ1-1, with D maybe TRBD1 (6 bases). Deletions cut 3 bases from V and 4 bases from J, with 15 bases between. CDR1 and CDR2 (germline): MDHEN, SYDVKM. The CDR3 covers 15 residues. The CDR3 nucleotides read TGTGCCAGCAGTTTTGCGGGGGCTAGGAGCACTGAAGCTTTCTTT. Translating gives CASSFAGARSTEAFF.